This T cell receptor (beta chain) comes out of a study of cytomegalovirus exposure and HLA in healthy donors. Overall study: In a previous analysis, around 120 million unique TCR beta sequences were found from 150 million to 200 million T cells.

Study-wide points: Association of a missense DCLRE1C variant with TCR beta V- and J-gene trimming was reported in a later analysis. Highest at DRB1 and lowest at HLA-C, TCR association rates differed among HLA loci in a later analysis. It was assumed in the presence/absence analyses that sequencing depth was roughly uniform across donors.

As to this clone: What it recognizes is unknown.

13 Jbeta primers and 60 Vbeta primers were used for the PCR. The data were produced by immunoSEQ multiplex PCR, yet TCRdb's version contains in-frame clones alone and is incomplete. The sample yields approximately 140,000 clones, about 70% seen once. Germline V lookup: CDR1 MGHRA, CDR2 YSYEKL. This CDR3 region has 15 residues. The J segment lost 8 bases and the V segment lost 4 bases, leaving 10 bases of the junction unmatched. The TCR originated in a man in his late teens or twenties in good health and CMV-seronegative. The sequenced sample consisted of PBMCs. The rearrangement uses TRBV4-1 and TRBJ1-2; TRBD1 aligns across 10 bases. Here the CDR3 reads CASSPTPGTGVGYTF. The CDR3 bases are TGCGCCAGCAGCCCTACCCCCGGGACAGGGGTCGGCTACACCTTC.